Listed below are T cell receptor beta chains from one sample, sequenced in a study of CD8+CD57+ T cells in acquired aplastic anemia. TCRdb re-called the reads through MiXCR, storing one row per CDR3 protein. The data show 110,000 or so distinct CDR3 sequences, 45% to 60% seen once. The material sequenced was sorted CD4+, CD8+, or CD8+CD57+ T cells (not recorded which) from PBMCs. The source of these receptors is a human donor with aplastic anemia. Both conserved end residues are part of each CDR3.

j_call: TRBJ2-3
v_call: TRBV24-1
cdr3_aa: CATSDYVGGPTDTQYF

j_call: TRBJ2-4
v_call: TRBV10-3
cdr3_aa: CAIGEGWDIQYF

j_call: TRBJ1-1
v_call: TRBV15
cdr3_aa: CATSRAAGLFTEAFF

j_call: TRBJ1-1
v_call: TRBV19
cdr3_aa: CASRREGGASTEAFF

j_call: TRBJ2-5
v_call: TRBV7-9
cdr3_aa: CASSSISEGAETQYF

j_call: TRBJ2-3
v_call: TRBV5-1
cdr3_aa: CASSLDGTATDTQYF

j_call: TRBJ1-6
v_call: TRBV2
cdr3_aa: CASSVTPQGIRGSPLHF

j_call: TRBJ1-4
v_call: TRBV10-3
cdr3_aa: CAIRDGDNEKLFF

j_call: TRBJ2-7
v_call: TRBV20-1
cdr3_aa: CSARGTSGSMSEQYF

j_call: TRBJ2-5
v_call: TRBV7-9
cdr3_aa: CASSYSGPETQYF

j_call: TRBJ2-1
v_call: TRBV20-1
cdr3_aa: CSARESRSYNEQFF

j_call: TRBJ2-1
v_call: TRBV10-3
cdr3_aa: CAIGPRTTNNEQFF

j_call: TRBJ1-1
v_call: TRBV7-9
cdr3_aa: CASSEGGQGNTEAFF

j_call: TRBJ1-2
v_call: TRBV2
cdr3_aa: CASKQGTYGYTF

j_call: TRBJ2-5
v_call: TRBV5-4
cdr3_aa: CASSSGLDKETQYF

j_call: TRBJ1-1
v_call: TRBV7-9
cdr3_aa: CASSHPGGPNTEAFF

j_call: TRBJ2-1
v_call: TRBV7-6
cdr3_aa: CASSHRPPLAGGYNEQFF

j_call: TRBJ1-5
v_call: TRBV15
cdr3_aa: CATSADQGATDQPQHF

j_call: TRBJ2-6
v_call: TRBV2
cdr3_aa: CASRRRSGANVLTF

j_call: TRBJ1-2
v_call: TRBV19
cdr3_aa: CASSIGPYNYGYTF

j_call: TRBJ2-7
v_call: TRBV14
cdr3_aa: CASTTWTRVSYEQYF

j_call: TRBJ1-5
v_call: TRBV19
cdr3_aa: CASRGGQINQPQHF

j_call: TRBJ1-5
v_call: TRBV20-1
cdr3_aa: CSASRGASQPQHF

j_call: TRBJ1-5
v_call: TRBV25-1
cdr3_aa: CASSPGARQPQHF

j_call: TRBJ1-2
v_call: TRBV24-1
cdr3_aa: CATSVNTNYGYTF

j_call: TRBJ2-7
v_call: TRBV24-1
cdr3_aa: CATRNAGTGGYYEQYF

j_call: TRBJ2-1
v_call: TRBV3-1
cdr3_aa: CASSQREGYNEQFF

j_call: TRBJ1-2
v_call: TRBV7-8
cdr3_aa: CASSKDSYSGNTF

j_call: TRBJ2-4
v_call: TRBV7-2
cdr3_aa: CASSLEGNIQYF

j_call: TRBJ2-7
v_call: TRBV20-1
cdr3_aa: CSASLLAGEALEQYF

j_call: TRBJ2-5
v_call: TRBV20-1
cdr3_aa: CSARDPQETQYF

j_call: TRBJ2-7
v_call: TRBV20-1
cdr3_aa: CSARPRTGSYEQYF

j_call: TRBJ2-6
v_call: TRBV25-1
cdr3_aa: CASSELEGRAGANVLTF

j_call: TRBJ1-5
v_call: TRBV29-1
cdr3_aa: CSLENSGDPSFCGNQPQHF

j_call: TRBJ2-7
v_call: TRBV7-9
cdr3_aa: CASSLRQDYEQYF

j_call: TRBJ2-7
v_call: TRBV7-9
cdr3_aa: CASSLEPLIYEQYF

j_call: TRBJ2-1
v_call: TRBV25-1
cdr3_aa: CASSASGFEQFF

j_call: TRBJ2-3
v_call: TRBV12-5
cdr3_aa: CASGLVGLVTDTQYF

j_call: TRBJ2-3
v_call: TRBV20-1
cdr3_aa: CSARDGSTDTQYF

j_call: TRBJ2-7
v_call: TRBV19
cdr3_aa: CASSIRTGSYEQYF

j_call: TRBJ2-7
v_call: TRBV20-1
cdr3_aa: CSASGGRDYEQYF

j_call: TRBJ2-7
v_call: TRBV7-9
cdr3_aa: CASSLEFALTYEQYF

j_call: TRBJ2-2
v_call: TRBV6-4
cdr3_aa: CASSGAGEAGELFF

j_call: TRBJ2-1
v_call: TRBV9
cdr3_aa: CASSVLAGVSEQFF

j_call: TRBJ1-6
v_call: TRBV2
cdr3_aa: CASRTDRLHF

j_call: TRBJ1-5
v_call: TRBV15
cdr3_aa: CATSRDIAGSNQPQHF